These T cell receptor beta chains were read from a single sample in a study of neurological immune-mediated disorders. TCRdb analysed the 5' RACE reads with MiXCR anew, one entry per CDR3 protein. The profile shows 59,000 or so distinct CDR3 sequences, about 13% of them singletons. The sequenced material came from PBMCs. These receptor sequences come from a woman in her sixties with HTLV-1-associated myelopathy (HAM/TSP). Each CDR3 is given with its conserved first and last residue. A D gene is named only where the DNA matches it firmly. Clone size is stated in some rows and not others, as once, few, many or a class when expanded.

>.|TRBV5-1|many|15|TRBJ1-2
TGCGCCAGCAGCTTGGAGCCAGCAGCTAACTATGGCTACACCTTC
CASSLEPAANYGYTF
>.|TRBV4-1|many|15|TRBJ1-1
TGCGCCAGCAGCCTCCCAACTGGAGGGAACACTGAAGCTTTCTTT
CASSLPTGGNTEAFF
>.|TRBV12-3/TRBV12-4|many|17|TRBJ2-5
TGTGCCAGCGGATGGGTGTCGGAGGGGACCCACGAAGAGACCCAGTACTTC
CASGWVSEGTHEETQYF
>.|TRBV4-1|many|14|TRBJ2-7
TGCGCCAGCAGCCAAGACAGGTGGATGGGGGAGCAGTACTTC
CASSQDRWMGEQYF
>TRBD2|TRBV20-1|many|14|TRBJ2-3
TGCAGTGCTAGACTAGCGGGTAACACAGATACGCAGTATTTT
CSARLAGNTDTQYF
>.|TRBV20-1|many|15|TRBJ2-1
TGCAGTGCTAGTTCGACCCCGGGTCGGTACAATGAGCAGTTCTTC
CSASSTPGRYNEQFF
>TRBD1|TRBV3-1|many|13|TRBJ1-1
TGTGCCAGCAGCCAAGGGGACAGGCTTGAAGCTTTCTTT
CASSQGDRLEAFF
>.|TRBV5-1|many|16|TRBJ2-5
TGCGCCAGCAGCTTGGGGACAGACATCCCCCAAGAGACCCAGTACTTC
CASSLGTDIPQETQYF
>.|TRBV12-3/TRBV12-4|many|13|TRBJ1-4
TGTGCCAGCAGTTTAGGTGGAAGTGAAAAACTGTTTTTT
CASSLGGSEKLFF
>TRBD1|TRBV6-5|many|14|TRBJ2-3
TGTGCCAGCAGCAGACAGGGGTCCACAGATACGCAGTATTTT
CASSRQGSTDTQYF
>.|TRBV6-1|.|14|TRBJ2-3
TGTGCCAGCAGTGAAAGGCAGGGCAGAGATACGCAGTATTTT
CASSERQGRDTQYF
>.|TRBV24-1|many|13|TRBJ2-2
TGTGCCACCTCCAGTCCCGAGGTCGGGGAGCTGTTTTTT
CATSSPEVGELFF
>TRBD2|TRBV28|many|16|TRBJ2-1
TGTGCCAGCAGCGACCCGGGACTAGCGGGATACAATGAGCAGTTCTTC
CASSDPGLAGYNEQFF
>TRBD1|TRBV2|.|15|TRBJ1-1
TGTGCCAGCAAAACAGGGGGCCTCCTGAACACTGAAGCTTTCTTT
CASKTGGLLNTEAFF
>.|TRBV5-1|many|15|TRBJ2-1
TGCGCCAGCAGCTGGGAGGACGGTCCCTACAATGAGCAGTTCTTC
CASSWEDGPYNEQFF
>TRBD1|TRBV20-1|many|14|TRBJ2-7
TGCAGTGCTAGCCCCGGGACAGGCACCTACGAGCAGTACTTC
CSASPGTGTYEQYF
>.|TRBV28|many|15|TRBJ2-7
TGTGCCAGCAGTTTAGGACCCCGAGGCGAGGACGAGCAGTACTTC
CASSLGPRGEDEQYF
>.|TRBV5-1|many|16|TRBJ2-1
TGCGCCAGCAGCCCTAGCTCAGGAACCTCCTACAATGAGCAGTTCTTC
CASSPSSGTSYNEQFF
>TRBD1|TRBV11-2|.|13|TRBJ2-1
TGTGCCAGCAGCACGGGACAGAACGATGAGCAGTTCTTC
CASSTGQNDEQFF
>.|TRBV12-3/TRBV12-4|many|14|TRBJ2-3
TGTGCCAGCAGTGCGATGAGCAGCACAGATACGCAGTATTTT
CASSAMSSTDTQYF
>.|TRBV20-1|many|13|TRBJ2-3
TGCAGTGCCCAGCGGGTTCTCACAGATACGCAGTATTTT
CSAQRVLTDTQYF
>TRBD1|TRBV20-1|.|12|TRBJ2-4
TGCAGTGCTGAGGACAGGGGGCCTGGTCAGTACTTC
CSAEDRGPGQYF
>TRBD2|TRBV28|many|14|TRBJ2-7
TGTGCCACCCTAGCGGGAGGGCCTTTCTACGAGCAGTACTTC
CATLAGGPFYEQYF
>.|TRBV5-1|.|18|TRBJ1-1
TGCGCCAGCAGCCGCCCGGAGCCAGGGAGTGATCCGGCGGAGGTTGCTTTCTTT
CASSRPEPGSDPAEVAFF
>.|TRBV20-1|many|16|TRBJ1-1
TGCAGTGCTAACGGAGAGGGAGGAAGGAGGAACACTGAAGCTTTCTTT
CSANGEGGRRNTEAFF
>.|TRBV29-1|few|14|TRBJ2-2
TGCAGCGTTGAAGGTCAACCGAACACCGGGGAGCTGTTTTTT
CSVEGQPNTGELFF
>.|TRBV9|many|13|TRBJ2-1
TGTGCCAGCAGCGTTGACCTGGGGCAGGGCCGGTTCTTC
CASSVDLGQGRFF
>.|TRBV12-5|few|14|TRBJ2-2
TGTGCTAGTGGTTTGATGGGAAACACCGGGGAGCTGTTTTTT
CASGLMGNTGELFF